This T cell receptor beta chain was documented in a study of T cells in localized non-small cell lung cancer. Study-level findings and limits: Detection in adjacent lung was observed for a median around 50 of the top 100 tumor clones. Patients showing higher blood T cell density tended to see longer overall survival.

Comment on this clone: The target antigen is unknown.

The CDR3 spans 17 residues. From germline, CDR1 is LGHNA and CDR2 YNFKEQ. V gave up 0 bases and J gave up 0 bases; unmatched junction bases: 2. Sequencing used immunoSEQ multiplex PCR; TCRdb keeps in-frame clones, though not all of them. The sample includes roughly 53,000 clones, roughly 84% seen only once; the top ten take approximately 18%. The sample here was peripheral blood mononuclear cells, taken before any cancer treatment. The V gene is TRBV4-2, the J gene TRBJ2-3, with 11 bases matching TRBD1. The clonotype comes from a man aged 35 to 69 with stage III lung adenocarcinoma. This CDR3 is CASSQDGTGGSTDTQYF. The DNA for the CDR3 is TGTGCCAGCAGCCAAGATGGGACAGGGGGTAGCACAGATACGCAGTATTTT.